The 24 T cell receptor beta chains below all came from one sample that was sequenced in a study of preoperative IRX-2 immunotherapy in early breast cancer. Treatment reported: preoperative locoregional IRX-2 cytokine immunotherapy. This table comes from immunoSEQ multiplex PCR, and its TCRdb copy is limited to in-frame clones, with some not included. The sample records about 45,000 clones, roughly 80% being singletons. The sample was tumor tissue, taken after IRX-2 immunotherapy. These receptors were obtained from a human donor with breast cancer.

The J gene is TRBJ2-7, the V gene TRBV9, with D perhaps TRBD2 (6 bases). The V end lost 5 bases, the J end lost 2 bases, and 11 bases lay between the germline ends. CDR1 is SGDLS, CDR2 YYNGEE, per germline. This CDR3 contains 13 residues. CDR3 DNA sequence: TGTGCCAGCAGGAGCGGGCCACCCTACGAGCAGTACTTC. This sequence encodes CASRSGPPYEQYF. Filled out from reference TRBV9 and TRBJ2-7, the complete variable domain reads DSGVTQTPKHLITATGQRVTLRCSPRSGDLSVYWYQQSLDQGLQFLIQYYNGEERAKGNILERFSAQQFPDLHSELNLSSLELGDSALYFCASRSGPPYEQYFGPGTRLTVT.

The chain uses TRBV12-5 and TRBJ2-7; the match to TRBD2 covers 10 bases. Germline lookup yields CDR1 LGHNT and CDR2 FRNRAP. The junction had 5 bases not matched to a gene; V was cut back by 3 bases and J by 3 bases. There are 15 residues in the CDR3. CDR3 sequence reads: CASGFLASGSYEQYF. The CDR3 coding sequence is TGTGCTAGTGGTTTTTTGGCTAGCGGGAGCTACGAGCAGTACTTC.

The chain joins TRBV15 to TRBJ1-2; D is undetermined. The CDR3 is 15 amino acids. Germline V gives CDR1 LNHNV, CDR2 YYDKDF (reference sequence). Trimming removed 0 bases from V and 8 bases from J, with 16 bases in between. The CDR3 DNA reads TGTGCCACCAGCAGAGATTGGAGGGTAGATGACGGCTACACCTTC. Translation: CATSRDWRVDDGYTF.

This clone was detected once. This chain connects TRBV28 to TRBJ2-5; the D gene could be TRBD1 or TRBD2 (5 bases each). Trimming took 7 bases from V and 0 from J, leaving 24 bases between them. This CDR3 region has 18 residues. CDR1 is MDHEN and CDR2 is SYDVKM in the germline V gene. CDR3 region: CASTTPGWASRDQETQYF. CDR3 bases: TGTGCCAGCACCACACCAGGGTGGGCTAGCAGAGACCAAGAGACCCAGTACTTC.

The chain employs TRBV6-4 and TRBJ2-1, with 11 bases aligning to TRBD1. The V segment lost 5 bases and the J segment 5 bases; nucleotides outside the gene matches: 8. The CDR3 has 16 amino acids. Germline CDR1 and CDR2: MRHNA and SNTAGT. CDR3 DNA: TGTGCCAGCAGTTATCTGGACAGGGGGCGCAACAATGAGCAGTTCTTC. Its protein product is CASSYLDRGRNNEQFF.

The table lists this clone with a count of one. This chain links TRBV5-1 with TRBJ2-7; 8 bases fit TRBD2. The length of the CDR3 is 16 residues. In germline, CDR1 is SGHRS, CDR2 YFSETQ. V lost 5 bases to trimming and J lost 0 bases; unmatched junction nucleotides: 10. CDR3 in amino acids: CASRRTPGTSSYEQYF. CDR3 coding DNA: TGCGCCAGCAGACGAACCCCCGGGACTAGCTCCTACGAGCAGTACTTC.

V gene TRBV29-1 combines with J gene TRBJ2-2, with no clear D. The germline V and J ends were trimmed by 1 base and 5 bases, with 5 bases remaining between them. The germline V gene encodes CDR1 SQVTM and CDR2 ANQGSEA. The CDR3 extends over 12 amino acids. The chain's CDR3 is CSVEGGTGELFF. The CDR3 bases are TGCAGCGTTGAAGGAGGAACCGGGGAGCTGTTTTTT.

The chain couples TRBV28 to TRBJ2-7; a weak D match, TRBD2 (6 bases). The CDR3 consists of 13 residues. The V end lost 5 bases, the J end lost 2 bases, and 10 bases lay between the germline ends. Germline assignment: CDR1 MDHEN and CDR2 SYDVKM. CDR3 loop: CASSAGGTYEQYF. The CDR3 DNA reads as TGTGCCAGCAGTGCGGGCGGGACCTACGAGCAGTACTTC.

V and J are TRBV28 and TRBJ1-1; D gene uncertain. With 10 bases removed from V and 1 base from J, the gap between germline ends came to 16 bases. The CDR3 loop spans 14 amino acids. Per the germline V gene, CDR1 is MDHEN and CDR2 is SYDVKM. In DNA form, the CDR3 reads TGTGCCACCATCCAAGTGGTCACGAACACTGAAGCTTTCTTT. Its protein is CATIQVVTNTEAFF.

This chain uses TRBV6-8 with TRBJ1-3; 7 positions match TRBD1. The CDR3 sequence is 15 residues long. Germline trimming cut 8 bases from V and 0 bases from J; bases unmatched to any gene: 7. Per the germline V gene, CDR1 is MNHGY and CDR2 is SAAAGT. The CDR3 sequence is CASGGDRSSGNTIYF. For the CDR3, the DNA is TGTGCCAGCGGGGGGGACAGAAGCTCTGGAAACACCATATATTTT.

The gene calls are TRBV19 and TRBJ1-1; D is uncertain. Germline loops: CDR1 LNHDA, CDR2 SQIVND (reference sequence). The V and J ends lost 3 bases and 7 bases respectively, with 12 bases between them. The CDR3 runs 13 residues. Here the CDR3 reads CASSMLLRDEAFF. CDR3 DNA: TGTGCCAGTAGTATGTTGTTAAGGGATGAAGCTTTCTTT. The full variable domain, completed using reference TRBV19 and TRBJ1-1, is DGGITQSPKYLFRKEGQNVTLSCEQNLNHDAMYWYRQDPGQGLRLIYYSQIVNDFQKGDIAEGYSVSREKKESFPLTVTSAQKNPTAFYLCASSMLLRDEAFFGQGTRLTVV.

The count of this clone is one. One end of the junction fails to match germline, which may point to a read error. J is TRBJ2-7 and V is TRBV19; 10 bases fit TRBD2. The CDR3 runs to 12 residues. In germline, CDR1 is LNHDA, CDR2 SQIVND (reference sequence). CDR3 nucleotide sequence: TGTGCCAGTAAAGAGTCTAGCGGGAGACCCACGTTC. This encodes CASKESSGRPTF.

This clone came up a few times. V is TRBV14 and J is TRBJ1-5; 7 bases agree with TRBD1. CDR1 is SGHDN, CDR2 FVKESK, per germline. With V trimmed by 5 bases and J by 3 bases, 13 bases remained unmatched. The CDR3 covers 17 residues. This CDR3 reads CASSFHGGGQDNQPQHF. The DNA for the CDR3 is TGTGCCAGCAGCTTTCACGGGGGAGGACAGGACAATCAGCCCCAGCATTTT.

This chain links TRBV6-8 with TRBJ1-1, with 8 positions matching TRBD1. Per the germline V gene, CDR1 is MNHGY and CDR2 is SAAAGT. This CDR3 comprises 15 residues. The trim removed 5 bases at V and 1 base at J, leaving 6 bases unmatched. CDR3 in amino acids: CASSHIRGQNTEAFF. DNA of the CDR3: TGTGCCAGCAGTCACATCAGGGGGCAGAACACTGAAGCTTTCTTT.

CDR3 bases: TGCGCCAGCAGCCGCGGGACCCCGGATGGTACGCAGTATTTT. Residues: CASSRGTPDGTQYF. This rearrangement joins TRBV10-2 to TRBJ2-3; tentatively, D is TRBD2 (6 bases). From germline, CDR1 is WSHSY and CDR2 SAAADI. V shed 6 bases and J shed 8 bases, with 18 bases lying between them. CDR3 length: 14 residues.

The table lists this clone with a count of one. The chain has TRBV28 and TRBJ2-7; a weak D match, TRBD2 (5 bases). The V end was cut by 6 bases, the J end by 4 bases, with 10 bases between. Germline loops: CDR1 MDHEN, CDR2 SYDVKM. This CDR3 region has 12 residues. The DNA of the CDR3 is TGTGCCAGCAGCCGGGGAGCGTACGAGCAGTACTTC. It is translated as CASSRGAYEQYF.

This chain joins TRBV28 and TRBJ2-2, with 15 positions matching TRBD2. CDR1 and CDR2 (germline): MDHEN, SYDVKM. The J segment lost 3 bases and the V segment lost 6 bases, leaving 2 bases of the junction unmatched. The CDR3 has 16 residues. CDR3 loop: CASRGLAGGYTGELFF. The CDR3 region has the DNA TGTGCCAGCAGGGGACTAGCGGGAGGTTACACCGGGGAGCTGTTTTTT.

By frequency in the sample, this clone is medium-sized. The CDR3 protein is CASSLTTGSSPLHF. Written as DNA, the CDR3 is TGTGCCAGCAGCTTGACGACAGGGAGTTCACCCCTCCACTTT. The gene calls are TRBV11-3 and TRBJ1-6, with TRBD1 matching over 7 bases. There are 14 residues in the CDR3. Germline V gene sequence: CDR1 SGHNT, CDR2 YENEEA. Trimming removed 3 bases from V and 9 bases from J; junction bases left unmatched: 5.

CDR3 bases: TGTGCCAGTAGTCTCAGCGGGGACTACGAGCAGTACTTC. Amino acids: CASSLSGDYEQYF. The J gene is TRBJ2-7, the V gene TRBV19; 7 bases align to TRBD2. V lost 5 bases, J lost 3 bases, and 4 bases stayed unmatched. Germline V gene data show CDR1 as LNHDA and CDR2 as SQIVND (reference sequence). This CDR3 has 13 amino acids. The full variable domain, its missing parts supplied by reference TRBV19 and TRBJ2-7, is DGGITQSPKYLFRKEGQNVTLSCEQNLNHDAMYWYRQDPGQGLRLIYYSQIVNDFQKGDIAEGYSVSREKKESFPLTVTSAQKNPTAFYLCASSLSGDYEQYFGPGTRLTVT.

The CDR3, as DNA: TGTGCCAGCAGCTTAGCCCCACCGGGTGCAACTAATGAAAAACTGTTTTTT. Protein product: CASSLAPPGATNEKLFF. The chain has TRBV4-2 and TRBJ1-4, with unresolved D. This CDR3 is 17 amino acids long. Germline V gives CDR1 LGHNA, CDR2 YNFKEQ. V shed 5 bases and J shed 0 bases, with 16 bases lying between them.

The V and J genes are TRBV29-1 and TRBJ2-1, with D perhaps matching TRBD2 (7 bases). The CDR3 covers 15 residues. Germline CDR1 reads SQVTM; CDR2 reads ANQGSEA. The V and J ends lost 6 bases and 5 bases respectively, with 20 bases between them. For the CDR3, the DNA is TGCAGCGTGCGGGGGCTTGTAGGATCGCACAATGAGCAGTTCTTC. Translation gives CSVRGLVGSHNEQFF.

This chain connects TRBV6-8 to TRBJ1-2; TRBD1 might be the D (6 bases). Deletions cut 5 bases from V and 2 bases from J, with 27 bases between. This CDR3 contains 19 residues. The germline V gene has CDR1 MNHGY and CDR2 SAAAGT. The CDR3 region is CASSGRFRGGGRYNYGYTF. DNA for the CDR3: TGTGCCAGCAGTGGGAGGTTTCGGGGCGGGGGGCGATACAACTATGGCTACACCTTC.

The table lists this clone with a count of one. The rearrangement uses TRBV29-1 and TRBJ2-2; a weak D match, TRBD2 (6 bases). Trimming left V 7 bases short and J 0 bases short, with 9 bases between. Germline V gives CDR1 SQVTM, CDR2 ANQGSEA. This CDR3 comprises 13 residues. The CDR3 sequence is CSGRLANTGELFF. DNA of the CDR3: TGCAGCGGGAGACTAGCGAACACCGGGGAGCTGTTTTTT.

The chain is built from TRBV19 and TRBJ1-4; D is undetermined. In germline, CDR1 is LNHDA, CDR2 SQIVND (reference sequence). This CDR3 has 14 amino acids. Trimming pared 9 bases from V and 0 bases from J, leaving 11 bases between. The DNA of the CDR3 is TGTGCCAGCTCCTTGGCTGCAACTAATGAAAAACTGTTTTTT. Translated: CASSLAATNEKLFF.